What follows are 6 T cell receptor beta chains derived from one specimen sequenced in a study of technical replicates of blood from a handful of donors. Produced via immunoSEQ multiplex PCR; TCRdb's table is partial and in-frame only. The sample includes over 50,000 clones, 94% seen only once; the top ten take roughly 0.22%. Sequencing was carried out using T cells isolated from PBMCs. These receptors were collected from a human donor in good health.

V usage is TRBV5-4 and J usage is TRBJ2-3; possible D gene TRBD2, 6 bases. V lost 4 bases, J lost 2 bases, and 17 bases lay in between. Germline V gene sequence: CDR1 SGHNT, CDR2 YYREEE (reference sequence). This CDR3 is built from 16 residues. The CDR3 DNA reads as TGTGCCAGCAGCCCTTTCGGGGGAGACGACACAGATACGCAGTATTTT. As protein: CASSPFGGDDTDTQYF.

This chain joins TRBV6-6 and TRBJ2-7; TRBD1 aligns across 8 bases. The junction had 11 bases not matched to a gene; V was cut back by 6 bases and J by 1 base. Looked up from germline, CDR1 is MNHNY and CDR2 is SVGAGI (reference sequence). The CDR3 covers 16 residues. CDR3 amino acids: CASRQSGGEVSYEQYF. In DNA form, the CDR3 reads TGTGCCAGCAGACAATCAGGGGGCGAGGTATCCTACGAGCAGTACTTC.

Note on this clone: The junction does not match germline at one end; this may be a read error. The chain links TRBV11-2 to TRBJ1-1, with D possibly matching TRBD1 (6 bases). The CDR3 spans 14 residues. Germline-derived CDR1 and CDR2 are SGHAT and FQNNGV. The CDR3 loop is CASSYGGANTEAFF. For the CDR3, the DNA is TGTGCCAGCAGCTACGGGGGGGCGAACACTGAGGCTTTCTTT.

V is TRBV7-9 and J is TRBJ1-2, with D possibly being TRBD1 (6 bases). Germline CDR1 SEHNR, CDR2 FQNEAQ (reference sequence). The V gene lost 2 bases and the J gene lost 1 base, with 14 bases spanning the gap. This CDR3 spans 16 amino acids. The CDR3 reads CASSLHLGQVNYGYTF. As DNA, the CDR3 is TGTGCCAGCAGCTTACACCTGGGACAAGTTAACTATGGCTACACCTTC.

The CDR3 DNA is TGCGCCAGCAGCTTGGATGGGACAGGGGGGGAGACCCAGTACTTC. It yields the protein CASSLDGTGGETQYF. The chain has TRBV5-1 and TRBJ2-5; 11 bases are shared with TRBD1. The CDR3 totals 15 residues. The V gene end was trimmed by 0 bases and the J gene end by 5 bases; junction bases not matched to a gene: 3. The germline V gene has CDR1 SGHRS and CDR2 YFSETQ.

This chain joins TRBV7-9 and TRBJ2-7; 8 positions agree with TRBD2. Germline CDR1 reads SEHNR; CDR2 reads FQNEAQ (reference sequence). The CDR3 contains 17 residues. V was pared by 1 base and J by 1 base, with 9 bases of the junction left unmatched. DNA for the CDR3: TGTGCCAGCAGCTTAGTTAGTAGCGGGGTCGAGTCCTACGAGCAGTACTTC. Its protein is CASSLVSSGVESYEQYF.